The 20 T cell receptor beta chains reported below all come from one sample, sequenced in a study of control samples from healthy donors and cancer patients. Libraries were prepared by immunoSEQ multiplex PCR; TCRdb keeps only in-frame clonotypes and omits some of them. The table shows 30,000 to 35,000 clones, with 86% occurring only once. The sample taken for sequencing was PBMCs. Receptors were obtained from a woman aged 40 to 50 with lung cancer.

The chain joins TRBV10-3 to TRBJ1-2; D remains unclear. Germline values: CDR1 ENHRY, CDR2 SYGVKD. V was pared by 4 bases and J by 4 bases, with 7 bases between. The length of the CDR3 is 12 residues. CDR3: CAISADTYGYTF. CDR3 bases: TGTGCCATCAGTGCTGACACCTATGGCTACACCTTC.

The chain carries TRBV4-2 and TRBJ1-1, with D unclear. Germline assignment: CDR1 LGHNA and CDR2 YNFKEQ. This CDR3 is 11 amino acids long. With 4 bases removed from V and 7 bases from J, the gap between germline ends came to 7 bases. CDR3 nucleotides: TGTGCCAGCAGCCCGGGGATTGAAGCTTTCTTT. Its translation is CASSPGIEAFF.

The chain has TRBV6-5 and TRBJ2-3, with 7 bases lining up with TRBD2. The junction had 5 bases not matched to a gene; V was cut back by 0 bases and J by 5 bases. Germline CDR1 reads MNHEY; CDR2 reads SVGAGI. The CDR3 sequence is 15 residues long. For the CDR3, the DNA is TGTGCCAGCAGTTACTCAGCGGGGAGTGTAGATACGCAGTATTTT. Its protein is CASSYSAGSVDTQYF.

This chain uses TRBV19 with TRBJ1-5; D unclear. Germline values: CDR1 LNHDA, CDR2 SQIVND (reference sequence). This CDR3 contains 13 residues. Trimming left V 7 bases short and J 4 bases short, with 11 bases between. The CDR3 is CASKSGSNQPQHF. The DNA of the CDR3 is TGTGCCAGTAAGAGCGGTTCTAATCAGCCCCAGCATTTT.

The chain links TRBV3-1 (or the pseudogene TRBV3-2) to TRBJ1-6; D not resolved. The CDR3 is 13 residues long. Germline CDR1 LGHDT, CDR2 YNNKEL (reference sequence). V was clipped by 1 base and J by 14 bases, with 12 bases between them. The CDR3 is CASSQGPVLSLHF. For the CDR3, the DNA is TGTGCCAGCAGCCAAGGACCCGTTTTGTCCCTCCACTTT.

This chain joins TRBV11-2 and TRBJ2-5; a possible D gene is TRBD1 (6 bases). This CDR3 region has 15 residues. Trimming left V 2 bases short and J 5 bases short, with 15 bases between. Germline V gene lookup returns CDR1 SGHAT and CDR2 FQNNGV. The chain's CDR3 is CASSLNRVDGETQYF. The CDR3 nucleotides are TGTGCCAGCAGCTTAAACAGGGTCGATGGGGAGACCCAGTACTTC.

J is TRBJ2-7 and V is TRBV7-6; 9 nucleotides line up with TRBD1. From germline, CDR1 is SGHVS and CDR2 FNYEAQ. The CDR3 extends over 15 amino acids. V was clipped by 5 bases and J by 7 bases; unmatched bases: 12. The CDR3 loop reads CASSVGQGFSSEQYF. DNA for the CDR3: TGTGCCAGCAGCGTAGGACAGGGGTTCAGTTCAGAGCAGTACTTC.

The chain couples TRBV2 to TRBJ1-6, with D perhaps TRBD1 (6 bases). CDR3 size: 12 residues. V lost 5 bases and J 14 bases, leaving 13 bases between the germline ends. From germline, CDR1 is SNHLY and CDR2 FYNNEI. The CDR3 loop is CASSSIGGTLHF. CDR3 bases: TGTGCCAGCAGTTCGATAGGGGGGACCCTCCACTTT.

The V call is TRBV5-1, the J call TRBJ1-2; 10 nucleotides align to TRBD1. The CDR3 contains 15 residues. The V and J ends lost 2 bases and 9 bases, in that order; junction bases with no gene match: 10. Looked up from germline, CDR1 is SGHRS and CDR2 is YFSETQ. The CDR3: CASSLPGQGSPSYTF. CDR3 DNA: TGCGCCAGCAGCTTACCGGGACAGGGGTCCCCAAGCTACACCTTC. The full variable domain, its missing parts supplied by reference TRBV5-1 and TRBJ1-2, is KAGVTQTPRYLIKTRGQQVTLSCSPISGHRSVSWYQQTPGQGLQFLFEYFSETQRNKGNFPGRFSGRQFSNSRSEMNVSTLELGDSALYLCASSLPGQGSPSYTFGSGTRLTVV.

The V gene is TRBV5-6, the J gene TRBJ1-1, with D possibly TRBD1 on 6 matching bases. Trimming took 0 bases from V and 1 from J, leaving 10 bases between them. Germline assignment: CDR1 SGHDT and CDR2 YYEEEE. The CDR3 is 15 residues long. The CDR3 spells CASSLVTGWNTEAFF. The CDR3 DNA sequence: TGTGCCAGCAGCTTGGTAACAGGGTGGAACACTGAAGCTTTCTTT.

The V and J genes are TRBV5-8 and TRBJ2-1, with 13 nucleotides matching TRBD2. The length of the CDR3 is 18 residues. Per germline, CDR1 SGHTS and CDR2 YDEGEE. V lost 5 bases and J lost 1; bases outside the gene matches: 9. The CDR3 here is CASSSGLAGVGSYNEQFF. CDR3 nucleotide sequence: TGTGCCAGCAGTTCTGGACTAGCGGGGGTCGGTTCCTACAATGAGCAGTTCTTC.

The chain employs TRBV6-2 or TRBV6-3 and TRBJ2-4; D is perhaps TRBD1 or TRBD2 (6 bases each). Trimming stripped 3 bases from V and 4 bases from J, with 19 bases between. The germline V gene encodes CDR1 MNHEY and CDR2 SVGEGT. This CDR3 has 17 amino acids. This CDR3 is CASSYEVSGGPKNIQYF. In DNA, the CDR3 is TGTGCCAGCAGTTATGAGGTCTCCGGGGGCCCTAAAAACATTCAGTACTTC.

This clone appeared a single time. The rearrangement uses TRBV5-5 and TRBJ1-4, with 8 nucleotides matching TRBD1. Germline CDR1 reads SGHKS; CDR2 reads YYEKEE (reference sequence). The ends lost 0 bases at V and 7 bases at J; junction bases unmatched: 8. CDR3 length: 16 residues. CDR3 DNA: TGTGCCAGCAGCTTGGGGAGGGGGGACAGGAGTGAAAAACTGTTTTTT. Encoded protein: CASSLGRGDRSEKLFF. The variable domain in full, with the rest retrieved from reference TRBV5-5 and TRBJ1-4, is DAGVTQSPTHLIKTRGQQVTLRCSPISGHKSVSWYQQVLGQGPQFIFQYYEKEERGRGNFPDRFSARQFPNYSSELNVNALLLGDSALYLCASSLGRGDRSEKLFFGSGTQLSVL.

The CDR3 region is CASSQGRPGGGYTF. DNA of the CDR3: TGTGCCAGCAGCCAAGGGAGGCCCGGGGGTGGCTACACCTTC. J is TRBJ1-2 and V is TRBV7-2, with D possibly TRBD1 on 5 matching bases. Deletions cut 5 bases from V and 7 bases from J, with 17 bases between. The V gene's germline CDR1 is SGHTA and CDR2 FQGNSA. This CDR3 contains 14 residues. The variable domain in full, with the rest retrieved from reference TRBV7-2 and TRBJ1-2, is GAGVSQSPSNKVTEKGKDVELRCDPISGHTALYWYRQSLGQGLEFLIYFQGNSAPDKSGLPSDRFSAERTGGSVSTLTIQRTQQEDSAVYLCASSQGRPGGGYTFGSGTRLTVV.

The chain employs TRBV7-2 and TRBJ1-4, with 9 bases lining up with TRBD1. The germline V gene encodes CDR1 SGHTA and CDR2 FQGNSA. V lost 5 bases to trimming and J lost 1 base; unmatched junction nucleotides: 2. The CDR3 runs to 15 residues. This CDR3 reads CASSQTGGTNEKLFF. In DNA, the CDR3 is TGTGCCAGCAGCCAGACAGGGGGAACTAATGAAAAACTGTTTTTT.

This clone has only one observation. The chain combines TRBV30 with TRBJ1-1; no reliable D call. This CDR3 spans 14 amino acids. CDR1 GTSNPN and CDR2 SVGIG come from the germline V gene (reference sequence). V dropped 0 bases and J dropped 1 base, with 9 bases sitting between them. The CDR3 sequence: CAWSVGLKNTEAFF. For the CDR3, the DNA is TGTGCCTGGAGTGTAGGACTCAAGAACACTGAAGCTTTCTTT.

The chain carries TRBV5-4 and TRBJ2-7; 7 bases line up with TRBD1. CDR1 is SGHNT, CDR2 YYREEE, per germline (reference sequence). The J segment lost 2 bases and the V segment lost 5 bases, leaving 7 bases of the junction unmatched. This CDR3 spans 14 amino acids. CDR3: CASRPGQNPYEQYF. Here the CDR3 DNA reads TGTGCCAGCAGGCCGGGACAGAACCCCTACGAGCAGTACTTC.

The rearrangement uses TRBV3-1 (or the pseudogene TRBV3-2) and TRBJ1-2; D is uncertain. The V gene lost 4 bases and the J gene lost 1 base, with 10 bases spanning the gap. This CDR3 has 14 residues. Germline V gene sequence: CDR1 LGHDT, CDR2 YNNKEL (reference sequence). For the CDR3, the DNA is TGTGCCAGCAGCCTCCTCGGGGTTAACTATGGCTACACCTTC. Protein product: CASSLLGVNYGYTF.

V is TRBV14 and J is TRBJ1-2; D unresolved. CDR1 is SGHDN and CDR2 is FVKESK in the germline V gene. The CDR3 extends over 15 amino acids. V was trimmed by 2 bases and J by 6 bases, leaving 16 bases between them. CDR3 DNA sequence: TGTGCCAGCAGCCAATTGGTGTCCTCCGTCGATGGCTACACCTTC. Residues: CASSQLVSSVDGYTF.

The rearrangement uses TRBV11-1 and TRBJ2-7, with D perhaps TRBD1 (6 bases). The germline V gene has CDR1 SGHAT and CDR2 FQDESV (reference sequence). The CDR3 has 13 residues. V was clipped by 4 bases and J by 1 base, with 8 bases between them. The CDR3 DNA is TGTGCCAGCAGCTCGGACAGTTCCTACGAGCAGTACTTC. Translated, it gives CASSSDSSYEQYF.